The 29 T cell receptor beta chains reported below all come from one sample, sequenced in a study of vaccination and CD4 T cells after COVID-19. Cultured CD4+ T-cell DNA underwent Oncomine TCR Beta short-read sequencing. One entry per CDR3 protein, called by TCRdb with MiXCR from the PCR reads. The data contain tens of thousands of distinct CDR3 sequences, 25% to 30% of them singletons. Antigen specificity for these receptors is unknown. Time point specified: late sampling 161 to 241 days after vaccination in three convalescent patients. Noted treatment: roughly 10-day PBMC culture with coronavirus spike peptide pools or control peptides (ViraFEST assay). The material was CD4+ T cells from blood, cultured in vitro, obtained about 7 months after SARS-CoV-2 vaccination. The receptors here all came from a human donor who had recovered from COVID-19.

This clonotype was seen repeatedly, ten times or more. V gene TRBV20-1 combines with J gene TRBJ2-1; TRBD1 aligns across 9 bases. The CDR3 is 16 residues long. J was trimmed by 6 bases and V by 1 base; bases with no gene match: 10. Germline V gene lookup returns CDR1 DFQATT and CDR2 SNEGSKA (reference sequence). CDR3 sequence: CSARVMGQGGPNEQFF. The CDR3 DNA reads as TGCAGTGCTAGAGTTATGGGACAGGGAGGGCCCAATGAGCAGTTCTTC.

This clonotype was counted many times. The chain is built from TRBV6-1 and TRBJ2-3; 9 nucleotides match TRBD1. J was trimmed by 2 bases and V by 6 bases; bases with no gene match: 0. The germline V gene has CDR1 MNHNS and CDR2 SASEGT. This CDR3 is 13 amino acids long. The CDR3: CASRQGATDTQYF. CDR3 DNA: TGTGCCAGCAGACAGGGGGCCACAGATACGCAGTATTTT.

The rearrangement uses TRBV5-1 and TRBJ2-1; 8 nucleotides line up with TRBD2. CDR3 size: 16 residues. In germline, CDR1 is SGHRS, CDR2 YFSETQ. V was pared by 5 bases and J by 9 bases, with 16 bases of the junction left unmatched. For the CDR3, the DNA is TGCGCCAGCAGTCCAACGTCGGGACTAGTTAGTTCTGAGCAGTTCTTC. This translates into CASSPTSGLVSSEQFF.

This clonotype was detected a few times. CDR3 nucleotide sequence: TGTGCCAGCAGCAATCATGGGCTAGCGGGAACAGATACGCAGTATTTT. This encodes CASSNHGLAGTDTQYF. The V gene is TRBV21-1, the J gene TRBJ2-3; TRBD2, the D gene given by the table, was not confirmed from the DNA. TRBV21-1 is a pseudogene locus. The CDR3 has 16 amino acids.

The rearrangement links TRBV20-1 to TRBJ2-5; 8 bases fit TRBD2. The CDR3 is 15 amino acids. Germline values: CDR1 DFQATT, CDR2 SNEGSKA (reference sequence). Unmatched junction bases numbered 8, after V lost 0 bases and J lost 5 bases. CDR3 sequence: CSARDRKGLEETQYF. The CDR3 coding sequence is TGCAGTGCTAGAGATAGGAAGGGACTAGAGGAGACCCAGTACTTC.

The rearrangement links TRBV5-4 to TRBJ2-5, with TRBD2 as a possible D gene (6 bases). CDR3 length: 14 residues. CDR1 and CDR2 from the germline V gene are SGHNT and YYREEE (reference sequence). The V end was cut by 3 bases, the J end by 1 base, with 10 bases between. DNA of the CDR3: TGTGCCAGCAGCTCCCGACTAGTCCAAGAGACCCAGTACTTC. It is translated as CASSSRLVQETQYF. Full variable domain (remainder filled in from reference TRBV5-4 and TRBJ2-5): ETGVTQSPTHLIKTRGQQVTLRCSSQSGHNTVSWYQQALGQGPQFIFQYYREEENGRGNFPPRFSGLQFPNYSSELNVNALELDDSALYLCASSSRLVQETQYFGPGTRLLVL.

This clonotype has a handful of counts. The chain has TRBV7-9 and TRBJ2-2; D is perhaps TRBD2 (5 bases). The CDR3 contains 16 residues. Germline V gives CDR1 SEHNR, CDR2 FQNEAQ (reference sequence). Trimming cost V 3 bases and J 4 bases, with 15 bases left between them. CDR3 nucleotides: TGTGCCAGCAGCTTTGAACAGTTGGCGGGCACCGGGGAGCTGTTTTTT. Translation: CASSFEQLAGTGELFF.

By sample share, this clonotype is medium-sized. This chain links TRBV7-9 with TRBJ1-1; the match to TRBD1 covers 7 bases. This CDR3 has 15 residues. V lost 2 bases to trimming and J lost 5 bases; unmatched junction nucleotides: 8. Germline assignment: CDR1 SEHNR and CDR2 FQNEAQ (reference sequence). Here the CDR3 reads CASSLPPRGGTEAFF. CDR3 nucleotides: TGTGCCAGCAGCTTACCGCCCAGGGGGGGGACTGAAGCTTTCTTT.

This clonotype was counted between two and nine times. The chain couples TRBV28 to TRBJ1-6; possibly TRBD1 for D (6 bases). Looked up from germline, CDR1 is MDHEN and CDR2 is SYDVKM. This CDR3 contains 15 residues. Trimming cost V 6 bases and J 7 bases, with 16 bases left between them. CDR3 DNA sequence: TGTGCCAGCAGACTCGGACAGTGGGGGAATTCACCCCTCCACTTT. Protein: CASRLGQWGNSPLHF.

This clonotype has only a few counts. CDR3 sequence reads: CASRSSRGAHNQPQHF. The CDR3 nucleotides read TGTGCCAGCAGATCCTCCAGGGGGGCCCACAATCAGCCCCAGCATTTT. The gene calls are TRBV28 and TRBJ1-5; the match to TRBD1 covers 7 bases. From germline, CDR1 is MDHEN and CDR2 SYDVKM. The CDR3 runs 16 residues. The V gene end was trimmed by 6 bases and the J gene end by 3 bases; junction bases not matched to a gene: 11.

This CDR3 reads CSATTRDRDTDEQYF. The CDR3 nucleotides read TGCAGTGCTACCACCCGGGACAGGGATACAGACGAGCAGTACTTC. This sequence joins TRBV20-1 and TRBJ2-7; 9 bases fit TRBD1. J gave up 5 bases and V 4 bases, and 12 bases lay outside the gene matches. The CDR3 is 15 residues long. CDR1 DFQATT and CDR2 SNEGSKA come from the germline V gene (reference sequence).

CDR3 sequence: CASSANTEAFF. CDR3 DNA sequence: TGTGCCAGCAGTGCGAACACTGAAGCTTTCTTT. The V gene is TRBV6-1, the J gene TRBJ1-1; D gene uncertain. Germline V lookup: CDR1 MNHNS, CDR2 SASEGT. The CDR3 contains 11 residues. Trimming took 4 bases from V and 1 from J, leaving 1 base between them.

The chain carries TRBV20-1 and TRBJ1-1; maybe TRBD1 (5 bases). Germline loops: CDR1 DFQATT, CDR2 SNEGSKA (reference sequence). V was cut by 2 bases and J by 5 bases, with 15 bases left in between. The CDR3 has 14 residues. For the CDR3, the DNA is TGCAGTGCTAGATCGGGGGGGAGTCGGACTGAAGCTTTCTTT. Translation: CSARSGGSRTEAFF.

This clonotype has just a few counts. This chain uses TRBV20-1 with TRBJ2-1; 9 bases align to TRBD2. The germline V gene has CDR1 DFQATT and CDR2 SNEGSKA (reference sequence). V was clipped by 2 bases and J by 7 bases; unmatched bases: 3. CDR3 length: 13 residues. CDR3 nucleotides: TGCAGTGCTAGACTAGCGGGAAGGAATGAGCAGTTCTTC. Translated, it gives CSARLAGRNEQFF.

The J gene is TRBJ2-2, the V gene TRBV7-2; 8 bases match TRBD1. The CDR3 consists of 16 residues. The V and J ends lost 5 bases and 6 bases, in that order; junction bases with no gene match: 11. Germline V gene lookup returns CDR1 SGHTA and CDR2 FQGNSA. The CDR3 DNA sequence: TGTGCCAGCAGCCCCAGGACAGGGACTGAGGCCGGGGAGCTGTTTTTT. Translation: CASSPRTGTEAGELFF.

The CDR3 sequence is CSARRGGPGKGGFYEQYF. The CDR3 bases are TGCAGTGCTAGACGAGGGGGCCCGGGAAAAGGAGGGTTCTACGAGCAGTACTTC. The gene calls are TRBV20-1 and TRBJ2-7; D possibly corresponds to TRBD1 (7 bases). Germline lookup yields CDR1 DFQATT and CDR2 SNEGSKA (reference sequence). V lost 2 bases and J lost 3, with 26 bases in between. This CDR3 region has 18 residues.

The V call is TRBV6-5, the J call TRBJ2-1; 8 nucleotides match TRBD1. The germline CDR1 and CDR2 sequences are MNHEY and SVGAGI. This CDR3 contains 16 residues. V was pared by 2 bases and J by 7 bases, with 10 bases of the junction left unmatched. The CDR3 DNA reads as TGTGCCAGCAGTTACGGACAGGGCAACATGGGAAATGAGCAGTTCTTC. Its translation is CASSYGQGNMGNEQFF.

The chain links TRBV2 to TRBJ2-5; D remains ambiguous. Per the germline V gene, CDR1 is SNHLY and CDR2 is FYNNEI. The CDR3 is 13 amino acids. V was cut by 2 bases and J by 1 base, with 5 bases left in between. The CDR3 DNA sequence: TGTGCCAGCAGTGAACTCGGCCAAGAGACCCAGTACTTC. Translating it yields CASSELGQETQYF.

This chain joins TRBV6-1 and TRBJ1-5; 7 bases align to TRBD1. V lost 6 bases to trimming and J lost 0 bases; unmatched junction nucleotides: 8. The CDR3 runs to 16 residues. Germline V lookup: CDR1 MNHNS, CDR2 SASEGT. The CDR3 region is CASRPLQGRSNQPQHF. The CDR3, as DNA: TGTGCCAGCAGGCCCTTACAGGGGCGTAGCAATCAGCCCCAGCATTTT.

The table lists this clonotype with a few counts. The chain employs TRBV4-1 and TRBJ2-5; unclear D gene. This CDR3 comprises 14 residues. Germline V gives CDR1 MGHRA, CDR2 YSYEKL. Trimming shortened V by 1 base and J by 4 bases, and 10 bases separated the two germline ends. The CDR3 reads CASSQVAFLETQYF. The CDR3 region has the DNA TGCGCCAGCAGCCAAGTTGCGTTCTTAGAGACCCAGTACTTC.

The J gene is TRBJ2-1, the V gene TRBV5-1, with 11 bases lining up with TRBD2. V shed 2 bases and J 10 bases; nucleotides not matched to a gene: 5. The CDR3 contains 14 residues. Germline V gene lookup returns CDR1 SGHRS and CDR2 YFSETQ. The CDR3 region has the DNA TGCGCCAGCAGCTTATCGTCTAGCGGGAGGGAGCAGTTCTTC. Translated, it gives CASSLSSSGREQFF.

This clonotype was seen only a few times. The genes are TRBV27 and TRBJ2-6, with a possible D match to TRBD1 (6 bases). Trimming took 4 bases from V and 2 from J, leaving 12 bases between them. The CDR3 sequence is 16 residues long. Germline lookup yields CDR1 MNHEY and CDR2 SMNVEV (reference sequence). The CDR3 loop reads CASSWQGQTGANVLTF. CDR3 in DNA: TGTGCCAGCAGTTGGCAGGGGCAGACTGGGGCCAACGTCCTGACTTTC.

This sequence joins TRBV7-9 and TRBJ2-1, with 8 bases fitting TRBD1. The germline V gene has CDR1 SEHNR and CDR2 FQNEAQ (reference sequence). V was clipped by 7 bases and J by 4 bases; unmatched bases: 9. The CDR3 has 15 residues. CDR3 sequence: CASNVDREFYNEQFF. In nucleotides, the CDR3 is TGTGCCAGCAACGTGGACAGGGAGTTTTACAATGAGCAGTTCTTC.

This clonotype was observed a few times. The chain uses TRBV11-3 and TRBJ2-3; D unclear. The CDR3 runs to 14 residues. Trimming removed 1 base at V and 0 bases at J, with 5 bases between. The germline gives CDR1 SGHNT, CDR2 YENEEA. The CDR3 loop is CASSLGASTDTQYF. CDR3 in DNA: TGTGCCAGCAGCTTAGGGGCCAGCACAGATACGCAGTATTTT. Full variable domain (remainder filled in from reference TRBV11-3 and TRBJ2-3): EAGVVQSPRYKIIEKKQPVAFWCNPISGHNTLYWYLQNLGQGPELLIRYENEEAVDDSQLPKDRFSAERLKGVDSTLKIQPAELGDSAVYLCASSLGASTDTQYFGPGTRLTVL.

This rearrangement joins TRBV24-1 to TRBJ1-1; D call uncertain. Germline-derived CDR1 and CDR2 are KGHDR and SFDVKD. Between the trimmed V and J ends, which lost 2 bases and 0 bases, there was a span of 9 bases. The CDR3 is made up of 15 amino acids. The CDR3: CATSDSRGLNTEAFF. The CDR3 DNA is TGTGCCACCAGTGATTCTCGGGGATTGAACACTGAAGCTTTCTTT.

V is TRBV28 and J is TRBJ2-7, with D hard to call. The CDR3 loop spans 15 amino acids. Trimming took 5 bases from V and 2 from J, leaving 16 bases between them. CDR1 MDHEN and CDR2 SYDVKM come from the germline V gene. CDR3 coding DNA: TGTGCCAGCAGTAACCTCCTCCTGACTGCCTACGAGCAGTACTTC. Residues: CASSNLLLTAYEQYF.

The table lists this clonotype with a few counts. The rearrangement joins TRBV19 to TRBJ1-5; 9 nucleotides line up with TRBD1. With V trimmed by 6 bases and J by 6 bases, 6 bases remained unmatched. Per germline, CDR1 LNHDA and CDR2 SQIVND (reference sequence). This CDR3 region has 14 residues. The CDR3 DNA sequence: TGTGCCAGTAGAGACAGGGGGGTGAGTCAGCCCCAGCATTTT. It translates to CASRDRGVSQPQHF. Full variable domain (missing parts from reference TRBV19 and TRBJ1-5): DGGITQSPKYLFRKEGQNVTLSCEQNLNHDAMYWYRQDPGQGLRLIYYSQIVNDFQKGDIAEGYSVSREKKESFPLTVTSAQKNPTAFYLCASRDRGVSQPQHFGDGTRLSIL.

This clonotype was recorded at least ten times. The chain is built from TRBV7-2 and TRBJ2-5; no clear D gene. V was cut by 3 bases and J by 5 bases, with 7 bases left in between. Germline values: CDR1 SGHTA, CDR2 FQGNSA. The CDR3 loop spans 12 amino acids. In DNA form, the CDR3 reads TGTGCCAGCAGCTTTCACCGGGAGACCCAGTACTTC. Protein product: CASSFHRETQYF.

This clonotype has only a few counts. The chain links TRBV24-1 to TRBJ2-1, with D perhaps matching TRBD2 (6 bases). Germline CDR1 reads KGHDR; CDR2 reads SFDVKD. The CDR3 is 14 amino acids. Trimming cost V 3 bases and J 8 bases, with 13 bases left between them. CDR3 bases: TGTGCCACCAGTGATAGAAACGGCGGGGATGAGCAGTTCTTC. Amino acids: CATSDRNGGDEQFF.